The clone carrying this TCR beta chain was seen more than once but under ten times. Its antigen remains unidentified. The data were obtained in a study of cytomegalovirus exposure and HLA in healthy donors. The PCR was carried out with 60 Vbeta primers and 13 Jbeta primers. Measured with immunoSEQ multiplex PCR; TCRdb has only the in-frame clones, and not every one. The table shows fewer than 250,000 clones, with more than 75% occurring only once. Between the trimmed V and J ends, which lost 3 bases and 3 bases, there was a span of 12 bases. Germline V gene sequence: CDR1 SGDLS, CDR2 YYNGEE. The CDR3 extends over 15 amino acids. Study-wide points: Accurate prediction of most subjects' HLA-A and HLA-B alleles from TCR beta sequences was reported. A later analysis revealed that TCR association rates differed between HLA loci, peaking at DRB1 and bottoming out at HLA-C. Rarity held for most TCR sequences, but there were some public TCRs that occurred in many donors. Presence/absence analyses rested on an assumption that sequencing depth was roughly uniform across donors.

The TCR sequence derives from a man aged 40-55 years in good health and CMV-seropositive. The material sequenced was PBMCs. The chain carries TRBV9 and TRBJ2-2; the D gene is possibly TRBD2 (6 bases). CDR3 residues: CASSASPGDTGELFF. The CDR3, as DNA: TGTGCCAGCAGCGCTTCTCCGGGAGACACCGGGGAGCTGTTTTTT.